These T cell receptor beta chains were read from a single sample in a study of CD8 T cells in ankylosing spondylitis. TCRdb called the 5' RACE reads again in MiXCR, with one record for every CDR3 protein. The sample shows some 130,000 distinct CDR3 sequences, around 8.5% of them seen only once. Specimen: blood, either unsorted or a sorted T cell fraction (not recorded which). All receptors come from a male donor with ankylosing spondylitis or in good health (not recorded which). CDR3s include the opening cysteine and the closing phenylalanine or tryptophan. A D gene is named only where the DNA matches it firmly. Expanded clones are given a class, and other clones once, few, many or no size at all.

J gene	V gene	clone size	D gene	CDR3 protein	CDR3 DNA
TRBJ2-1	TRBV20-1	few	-	CSARVRMWDEQFF	TGCAGTGCTAGAGTCCGAATGTGGGATGAGCAGTTCTTC
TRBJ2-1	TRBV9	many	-	CASSVTGQSSYNEQFF	TGTGCCAGCAGCGTAACCGGACAGAGCTCCTACAATGAGCAGTTCTTC
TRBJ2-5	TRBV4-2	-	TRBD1	CASSQTGDHQETQYF	TGTGCCAGCAGCCAAACAGGGGACCACCAAGAGACCCAGTACTTC
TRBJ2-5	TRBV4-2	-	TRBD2	CASSQELAEYQETQYF	TGTGCCAGCAGCCAAGAGCTAGCGGAATACCAAGAGACCCAGTACTTC
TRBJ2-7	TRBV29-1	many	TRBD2	CSVSTSGSSYEQYF	TGCAGCGTTTCGACTAGCGGGAGCTCCTACGAGCAGTACTTC
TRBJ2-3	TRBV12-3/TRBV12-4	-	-	CASSPRAGSSTDTQYF	TGTGCCAGCAGTCCGAGGGCGGGATCTAGCACAGATACGCAGTATTTT
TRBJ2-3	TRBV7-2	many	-	CASSPGPQSTDTQYF	TGTGCCAGCAGCCCCGGCCCCCAAAGCACAGATACGCAGTATTTT
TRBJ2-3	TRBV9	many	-	CASSVLGVHTDTQYF	TGTGCCAGCAGCGTCCTGGGGGTACACACAGATACGCAGTATTTT
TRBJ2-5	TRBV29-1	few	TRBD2	CSVEPVGTTGETQYF	TGCAGCGTTGAACCAGTTGGGACTACTGGCGAGACCCAGTACTTC
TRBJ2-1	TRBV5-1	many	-	CASQKGGGFTYNEQFF	TGCGCCAGCCAAAAGGGTGGAGGGTTTACCTACAATGAGCAGTTCTTC
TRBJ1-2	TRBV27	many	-	CASSFRGDGYTF	TGTGCCAGCAGTTTTCGGGGGGACGGCTACACCTTC
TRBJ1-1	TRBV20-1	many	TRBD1	CSAKRDRGKLGTEAFF	TGCAGTGCAAAACGGGACAGGGGAAAGCTGGGGACTGAAGCTTTCTTT
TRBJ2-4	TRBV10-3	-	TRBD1	CAISDTGAAGGTKNIQYF	TGTGCCATCAGTGATACTGGTGCCGCAGGGGGCACCAAAAACATTCAGTACTTC
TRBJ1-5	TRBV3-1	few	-	CASSLNRAQPQHF	TGTGCCAGCAGCCTCAACAGGGCCCAGCCCCAGCATTTT